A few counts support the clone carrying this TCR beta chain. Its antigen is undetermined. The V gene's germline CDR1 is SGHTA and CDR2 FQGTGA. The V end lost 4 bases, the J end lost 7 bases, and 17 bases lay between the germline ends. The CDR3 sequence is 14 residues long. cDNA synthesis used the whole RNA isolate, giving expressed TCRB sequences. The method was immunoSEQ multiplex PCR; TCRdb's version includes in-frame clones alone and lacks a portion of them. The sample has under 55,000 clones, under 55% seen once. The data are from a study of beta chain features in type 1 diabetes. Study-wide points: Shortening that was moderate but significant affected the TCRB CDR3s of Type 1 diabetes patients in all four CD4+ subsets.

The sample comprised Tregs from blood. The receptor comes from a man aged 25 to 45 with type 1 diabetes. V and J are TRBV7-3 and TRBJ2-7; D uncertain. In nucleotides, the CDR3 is TGTGCCAGCAGCTCTCCGAATTTGGGCGCGGAGCAGTACTTC. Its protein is CASSSPNLGAEQYF.